This is a list of T cell receptor beta chains from one sample in a study of T cell repertoires in cytomegalovirus infection. From the reads, TCRdb called clonotypes with MiXCR, one entry per CDR3 protein. The repertoire holds 200,000 to 300,000 distinct CDR3 sequences, with roughly 10% as singletons. The sequencing input was PBMCs. The receptor set was obtained from a human donor in good health (CMV status not recorded). Some clones in this sample may be carry-over from other donors' samples. Each CDR3 is given with its conserved first and last residue. The D gene is left open where the match is weak. Not all rows give a size; the values are once, few, many and, for expanded clones, a class.

clone_size j_call v_call d_call cdr3_nt cdr3_aa
. TRBJ1-1 TRBV27 . TGTGCCAGCAGCAGAAATTACCAGAACACTGAAGCTTTCTTT CASSRNYQNTEAFF
. TRBJ2-3 TRBV29-1 . TGCAGCGTTCACTCGGGACGGACCACAGATACGCAGTATTTT CSVHSGRTTDTQYF
many TRBJ2-3 TRBV12-3/TRBV12-4 . TGTGCCAGCAGAGGACAATCGTCTAGCACAGATACGCAGTATTTT CASRGQSSSTDTQYF
. TRBJ2-1 TRBV2 TRBD2 TGTGCCAGCAGTGATGGGACTAGAGTCGGGGATGAGCAGTTCTTC CASSDGTRVGDEQFF
many TRBJ2-7 TRBV7-6 TRBD2 TGTGCCAGCAGTACCGGGACTAGCGGGCAGAAGCAGTACTTC CASSTGTSGQKQYF
. TRBJ2-7 TRBV11-3 TRBD1 TGTGCCAGCAGCTTAGCGGGACAGGGGGCGCGGGAGCAGTACTTC CASSLAGQGAREQYF
few TRBJ1-6 TRBV7-2 . TGTGCCAGCAGCCCTCGCGGGGGTTTTTCACCCCTCCACTTT CASSPRGGFSPLHF
few TRBJ2-1 TRBV19 . TGTGCCAGTAGTATAGGGCGGGTCCCGCGACGGGAGCAGTTCTTC CASSIGRVPRREQFF
. TRBJ2-3 TRBV7-8 . TGTGCCAGCAGCTTGTCGCGGGTTCGGGTCACAGATACGCAGTATTTT CASSLSRVRVTDTQYF
. TRBJ1-5 TRBV7-9 . TGTGCCAGCAGCCCGGACACCACTTCTTCTTATAGCAATCAGCCCCAGCATTTT CASSPDTTSSYSNQPQHF
many TRBJ1-2 TRBV28 TRBD1 TGTGCCAGCAGTTTAGGGGACAGGATTTTCTATGGCTACACCTTC CASSLGDRIFYGYTF
many TRBJ2-7 TRBV27 . TGTGCCAGCAGTTTTCTTAGCTCCAACTACGAGCAGTACTTC CASSFLSSNYEQYF
many TRBJ1-5 TRBV7-2 . TGTGCCAGCAGCTTAGGGCACGGAGCTCCCCAGCATTTT CASSLGHGAPQHF
few TRBJ2-2 TRBV6-5 TRBD2 TGTGCCAGCAGTCCAGGACTAGCGGGAGGGCCTATGGAGCTGTTTTTT CASSPGLAGGPMELFF
many TRBJ1-2 TRBV5-1 TRBD1 TGCGCCAGCAGCGTCGGGACAGCCAATGGCTACACCTTC CASSVGTANGYTF
many TRBJ2-3 TRBV7-2 . TGTGCCAGCAGCTTAGGTCCGGGGCGAACAGATACGCAGTATTTT CASSLGPGRTDTQYF
few TRBJ2-2 TRBV15 . TGTGCCACCAGCAGAGATCTCCCAGGCACCGGGGAGCTGTTTTTT CATSRDLPGTGELFF
. TRBJ2-1 TRBV30 TRBD1 TGTGCCTGGATTAATTCAGGGGGTAGCGATGAGCAGTTCTTC CAWINSGGSDEQFF
. TRBJ2-6 TRBV18 . TGTGCCAGCTCACCATTGCCGGGAATGAACTCTGGGGCCAACGTCCTGACTTTC CASSPLPGMNSGANVLTF
many TRBJ2-1 TRBV7-2 TRBD1 TGTGCCAGCAGCTTAGAGGGACCCCCCTGGACAGGGGGCACTGAGCAGTTCTTC CASSLEGPPWTGGTEQFF
many TRBJ2-3 TRBV7-6 . TGTGCCAGCAGCTTTAGGCCTCCCGGTGGCACAGATACGCAGTATTTT CASSFRPPGGTDTQYF
many TRBJ2-1 TRBV12-3/TRBV12-4 . TGTGCCAGCAAAACCACAGGGCCCTACAATGAGCAGTTCTTC CASKTTGPYNEQFF
once TRBJ1-2 TRBV12-3/TRBV12-4 TRBD1 TGTGCCAGCAGTTTAGCTCCGGGACAGGGTTCAAACTATGGCTACACCTTC CASSLAPGQGSNYGYTF
many TRBJ2-1 TRBV7-8 . TGTGCCAGCAGCCGAACTCAGGGTCAAGCACACAATGAGCAGTTCTTC CASSRTQGQAHNEQFF
many TRBJ1-1 TRBV5-1 . TGCGCCAGCAGCTTGGTAGTAGCGAACACTGAAGCTTTCTTT CASSLVVANTEAFF
few TRBJ2-2 TRBV12-3/TRBV12-4 . TGTGCCAGCAGTTTAATCTCCACCGGGGAGCTGTTTTTT CASSLISTGELFF
many TRBJ1-1 TRBV29-1 TRBD1 TGCAGCGCGGGGACAGGGGTTGGGAACACTGAAGCTTTCTTT CSAGTGVGNTEAFF
many TRBJ1-4 TRBV11-2 . TGTGCCAGCAGCGGGGGGATCCTCCGGGAAAAACTGTTTTTT CASSGGILREKLFF
many TRBJ2-6 TRBV7-3 . TGTGCCAGCAGCTTAACGGGGGGCCCTATCTCTGGGGCCAACGTCCTGACTTTC CASSLTGGPISGANVLTF
many TRBJ1-2 TRBV7-2 . TGTGCCAGCAGCTTAAAGGGAAAGTATGGCTACACCTTC CASSLKGKYGYTF
many TRBJ2-5 TRBV4-1 TRBD1 TGCGCCAGCAGCCATGACGACAGGGACCAAGAGACCCAGTACTTC CASSHDDRDQETQYF
few TRBJ2-3 TRBV19 TRBD1 TGTGCCAGTAGTAAGGGACAGGGGGCTGAGGATACGCAGTATTTT CASSKGQGAEDTQYF
few TRBJ1-3 TRBV20-1 . TGCAGTGGCTCCCAAAACTCGGGTGGAAACACCATATATTTT CSGSQNSGGNTIYF
few TRBJ1-2 TRBV12-3/TRBV12-4 . TGTGCCAGCAGTTTTACCCAGGGAACCTATGGCTACACCTTC CASSFTQGTYGYTF
many TRBJ2-3 TRBV7-2 TRBD2 TGTGCCAGCAGCCTGGGCGCGGGAGGGCCAACCACAGATACGCAGTATTTT CASSLGAGGPTTDTQYF
many TRBJ2-5 TRBV7-2 . TGTGCCAGCAGCTCGAGTCTGGGCGAGAAGACCCAGTACTTC CASSSSLGEKTQYF
few TRBJ2-3 TRBV3-1 TRBD2 TGTGCCAGCAGCCAAGCCTCTAGCGGGAGAAGCACAGATACGCAGTATTTT CASSQASSGRSTDTQYF